The clone carrying this TCR beta chain appeared a few times. Antigen unknown. Trimming shortened V by 0 bases and J by 3 bases, and 5 bases separated the two germline ends. The germline gives CDR1 LGHNA, CDR2 YSLEER. The CDR3 runs 13 residues. These data belong to a study of beta chain features in type 1 diabetes. Background on the study: The patient and healthy donor groups were comparable for age, gender and cell yields.

A single heparinised draw of roughly 120 mL on average was taken per donor. By way of CD45RO/CCR7/CD25/CD127/CD95/CD27, the CD4+ regulatory, stem cell-like memory, central memory and naive cells were sorted. Reverse transcribing all isolated RNA meant expressed TCRB transcripts were sequenced. Measured with immunoSEQ multiplex PCR; TCRdb has only the in-frame clones, and not every one. The table includes a few hundred thousand clones, roughly 17% detected once. Study-wide points: A definitive answer on HLA type influencing TCRB rearrangement was not reached here. A moderate, significant TCRB CDR3 shortening appeared in type 1 diabetes across four CD4+ subsets.

The source material was naive CD4+ T cells from blood. The sequence derives from a man aged 25 to 40 with type 1 diabetes. V is TRBV4-3 and J is TRBJ1-1; D is unclear. This CDR3 reads CASSQELHTEAFF. The CDR3 DNA is TGCGCCAGCAGCCAAGAGCTTCACACTGAAGCTTTCTTT.